The clone carrying this TCR beta chain was counted a single time. What it recognizes is unknown. Trimming cost V 5 bases and J 4 bases; bases outside gene matches: 7. Germline loops: CDR1 MNHEY, CDR2 SMNVEV (reference sequence). CDR3 size: 17 residues. PCR primers comprised 60 Vbeta and 13 Jbeta primers. The data were produced by immunoSEQ multiplex PCR, yet TCRdb's version contains in-frame clones alone and is incomplete. The sample comprises some 89,000 clones, about 81% of which are singletons, and roughly 4.3% rests with the top ten. The sample is drawn from a study of cytomegalovirus exposure and HLA in healthy donors. About the research overall: A data release that came early held 80 million to 95 million unique TCRs from HLA-typed donors.

Whole-study findings and limits: The study reported that TCR beta sequences accurately predicted HLA-A and HLA-B alleles in most subjects. An Asian-associated ancestry cluster reportedly showed fewer N-insertions than the roughly 700-donor mean in a later analysis. V- and J-gene trimming in TCR beta was tied to a missense DCLRE1C variant by an analysis performed later.

This receptor was obtained from a woman aged 35 to 49 in good health and CMV-seropositive. The chain carries TRBV27 and TRBJ2-5; 16 nucleotides agree with TRBD2. Sequencing was performed on PBMCs. The CDR3 DNA reads TGTGCCAGCAGTCCTGGGACTAGCGGGAGGGCCACAGAGACCCAGTACTTC. Protein product: CASSPGTSGRATETQYF.